The rows below give T cell receptor beta chains drawn from one sample of a study of shared clonotypes between healthy human individuals. The method was immunoSEQ multiplex PCR; TCRdb's version includes in-frame clones alone and lacks a portion of them. The data contain about 1.5 million clones, under 99% of them singletons. The specimen sequenced was naive CD4+ T cells sorted from blood. The receptor source for this set is a man aged 30-40 years in good health. Both conserved end residues are part of each CDR3. The order of the fields is V gene, J gene, clone size, D gene, CDR3 length, CDR3 DNA, CDR3 protein. The D gene is left open where the match is weak. Clone size appears in some rows only: once, few, many, or a class for an expanded clone.

>TRBV19|TRBJ1-1|once|TRBD1|16
TGTGCCAGTAGTTCTTACGCCGGGACAGGGGTACCTGAAGCTTTCTTT
CASSSYAGTGVPEAFF
>TRBV29-1|TRBJ2-1|-|-|17
TGCAGCGTTCGTACCTCGGCCACTTTTGGAGCCTACAATGAGCAGTTCTTC
CSVRTSATFGAYNEQFF
>TRBV19|TRBJ1-3|-|TRBD1|17
TGTGCCAGTAGTAGGGGACAGGGGGCGAGCTCTGGAAACACCATATATTTT
CASSRGQGASSGNTIYF
>TRBV28|TRBJ1-5|-|-|14
TGTGCCAGCAGTTTCAGAGGGGGCAATCAGCCCCAGCATTTT
CASSFRGGNQPQHF
>TRBV11-2|TRBJ1-5|-|-|15
TGTGCCAGCAGCTTAGGGTCCACTAGCAATCAGCCCCAGCATTTT
CASSLGSTSNQPQHF
>TRBV5-6|TRBJ2-3|-|-|14
TGTGCCAGCAGCTTACACGGGAAAGCAGATACGCAGTATTTT
CASSLHGKADTQYF
>TRBV7-9|TRBJ2-1|-|TRBD2|15
TGTGCCAGCAGCGGGGAGCGGGACTCCTACAATGAGCAGTTCTTC
CASSGERDSYNEQFF
>TRBV5-4|TRBJ2-2|-|-|12
TGTGCCAGCAGCGAGAACACCGGGGAGCTGTTTTTT
CASSENTGELFF
>TRBV5-1|TRBJ2-2|once|-|14
TGCGCCAGCAGTGACGGCGATTACACCGGGGAGCTGTTTTTT
CASSDGDYTGELFF
>TRBV6-5|TRBJ1-1|-|-|16
TGTGCCAGCAGTTCCCAGGGTGGGCAGGGCAACACTGAAGCTTTCTTT
CASSSQGGQGNTEAFF
>TRBV2|TRBJ1-5|once|TRBD1|15
TGTGCCAGCAGTGGGGACAGGGTCAACAATCAGCCCCAGCATTTT
CASSGDRVNNQPQHF
>TRBV27|TRBJ2-7|-|-|16
TGTGCCAGCAGCCTGACTCCGCCGCCTCTCTTCGGCGAGCAGTACTTC
CASSLTPPPLFGEQYF
>TRBV7-9|TRBJ2-1|-|-|16
TGTGCCAGCAGCTTAAAAGGCCTTCAATCCTACAATGAGCAGTTCTTC
CASSLKGLQSYNEQFF
>TRBV28|TRBJ1-4|-|-|11
TGTGCCAGCGTCTCTAATGAAAAACTGTTTTTT
CASVSNEKLFF
>TRBV7-7|TRBJ2-1|-|-|13
TGTGCTAGCAGCCAGCAGGGAAGTGATGAGCAGTTCTTC
CASSQQGSDEQFF
>TRBV19|TRBJ2-7|-|-|14
TGTGCCAGTAGTATCGCGGGGAGCTCCTACGAGCAGTACTTC
CASSIAGSSYEQYF
>TRBV6-5|TRBJ2-1|-|TRBD2|14
TGTGCCAGTACCGGGGGGAGCTCCTACAATGAGCAGTTCTTC
CASTGGSSYNEQFF
>TRBV5-4|TRBJ2-3|-|-|14
TGTGCCAGCAGCTTGTTACAGAGCACAGATACGCAGTATTTT
CASSLLQSTDTQYF
>TRBV2|TRBJ1-2|-|-|13
TGTGCCAGCAGTGGGACCCGTCCCCATGGCTACACCTTC
CASSGTRPHGYTF
>TRBV5-5|TRBJ2-2|-|-|15
TGTGCCAGCGGCCGGGGGGCGGCGAACACCGGGGAGCTGTTTTTT
CASGRGAANTGELFF
>TRBV6-5|TRBJ2-7|-|TRBD1|15
TGTGCCAGCAGTTACTCAGAAGGACAGGTCTACGAGCAGTACTTC
CASSYSEGQVYEQYF
>TRBV28|TRBJ1-4|-|-|11
TGTGCCAGCAATAGTCGTGAAAAACTGTTTTTT
CASNSREKLFF
>TRBV18|TRBJ2-3|-|-|15
TGTGCCAGCTCACCACCGAGCGGTAGCACAGATACGCAGTATTTT
CASSPPSGSTDTQYF
>TRBV9|TRBJ1-2|-|TRBD1|12
TGTGCCAGCAGCACCGGACAGGGAGGCTTAGGCTTC
CASSTGQGGLGF
>TRBV5-4|TRBJ2-7|-|TRBD1|17
TGTGCCAGCAGCTTGCCCCAGCCGGGACAGTCGGGCTACGAGCAGTACTTC
CASSLPQPGQSGYEQYF
>TRBV5-4|TRBJ2-2|-|TRBD2|16
TGTGCCAGCAGCTTGAAAGCGGGAGGGCCAACCGGGGAGCTGTTTTTT
CASSLKAGGPTGELFF
>TRBV9|TRBJ2-1|-|-|16
TGTGCCAGCAGCTTCCGGACTGGAAGCTCCTACAATGAGCAGTTCTTC
CASSFRTGSSYNEQFF
>TRBV28|TRBJ1-5|-|-|15
TGTGCCAGCCTAAAGGCGACGAGGTTGAATCAGCCCCAGCATTTT
CASLKATRLNQPQHF
>TRBV2|TRBJ2-7|-|TRBD2|15
TGTGCCAGCAGTGAAGTCCTAGCGGGATACTACGAGCAGTACTTC
CASSEVLAGYYEQYF
>TRBV18|TRBJ2-3|-|TRBD1|19
TGTGCCAGCTCACGAAGGACAGGGGCCAGCGACCTTTACACAGATACGCAGTATTTT
CASSRRTGASDLYTDTQYF
>TRBV20-1|TRBJ2-7|-|-|11
TGCAGTGCTCCTTTACAGGCGGAGCAGTACTTC
CSAPLQAEQYF
>TRBV27|TRBJ2-7|once|TRBD2|17
TGTGCCAGCAGTTCATTGGGATCCAGCGGGAGGGGCTACGAGCAGTACTTC
CASSSLGSSGRGYEQYF
>TRBV15|TRBJ2-3|-|TRBD2|17
TGTGCCACCAGCGAAGGACTAGCGGGCGGGTACACAGATACGCAGTATTTT
CATSEGLAGGYTDTQYF
>TRBV5-1|TRBJ2-7|-|TRBD2|15
TGCGCCAGCAGCTTGGAGTCTAGCGGATCCTACGAGCAGTACTTC
CASSLESSGSYEQYF
>TRBV19|TRBJ1-2|-|TRBD1|15
TGTGCCAGTACAGAAACGGGACAGGGGATTCGTGGCTACACCTTC
CASTETGQGIRGYTF
>TRBV7-9|TRBJ1-3|once|-|17
TGTGCCAGCAGCCAAGACCGTTCTTTAAGCTCTGGAAACACCATATATTTT
CASSQDRSLSSGNTIYF
>TRBV4-3|TRBJ1-2|-|-|17
TGCGCCAGCAGCCAAGACATCCTACTTGGGGAGGACTATGGCTACACCTTC
CASSQDILLGEDYGYTF
>TRBV5-1|TRBJ1-1|-|-|15
TGCGCCAGCAGCTTGGCTTTCACTAGCGACACTGAAGCTTTCTTT
CASSLAFTSDTEAFF
>TRBV19|TRBJ2-7|-|TRBD1|14
TGTGCCAGTAGTACCTACAGGGGTTCGGGGGAGCAGTACTTC
CASSTYRGSGEQYF
>TRBV18|TRBJ2-5|-|-|14
TGTGCCAGCTCACAGCGGAGGGGCCAAGAGACCCAGTACTTC
CASSQRRGQETQYF
>TRBV14|TRBJ2-7|-|-|14
TGTGCCAGCAGCTCCCGAGCCACTTCCTACGAGCAGTACTTC
CASSSRATSYEQYF